This T cell receptor (beta chain) was retrieved from a study of blood T cell repertoires in COVID-19. CDR3 length: 14 amino acids. V gave up 3 bases and J gave up 4 bases, with 13 bases separating them. CDR1 and CDR2 from the germline V gene are GTSNPN and SVGIG (reference sequence). Comment on this clone: This same CDR3 is encoded by further DNA sequences in the sample.

The cohort comprised adults aged roughly 18 to 95 years residing in about two dozen US areas. Produced via immunoSEQ multiplex PCR; TCRdb's table is partial and in-frame only. The data show over 250,000 clones, about 89% seen once. The receptor comes from a woman aged 18 to 35 who had recovered from COVID-19. The specimen was PBMCs or T cells enriched from blood (not recorded which). The chain joins TRBV30 to TRBJ1-5; a weak D match, TRBD1 (6 bases). In DNA form, the CDR3 reads TGTGCCTGGAGGGGGGCCGGGGGGAATCAGCCCCAGCATTTT. As protein: CAWRGAGGNQPQHF.